These T cell receptor beta chains were read from a single sample in a study of T cells in Graves' hyperthyroidism and ophthalmopathy. TCRdb reprocessed the multiplex PCR reads via MiXCR and lists one record per CDR3 protein. Of nearly 600,000 distinct CDR3 sequences listed, around 13% were seen once; the top ten hold roughly 5.5%. Source material: blood. Receptor source: a woman aged 25 to 39 with Graves' hyperthyroidism that later progressed to Graves' ophthalmopathy. CDR3s include the opening cysteine and the closing phenylalanine or tryptophan. D genes are given only for firm matches. Rows may omit the clone size; those that give it use once, few, many or a size class.

>TRBJ2-1|TRBV2|many|-
TGTGCCAGCAGTGAAGTTGTCTCCCACAATGAGCAGTTCTTC
CASSEVVSHNEQFF
>TRBJ1-5|TRBV15|many|-
TGTGCCACCAGCAGAGATGTCAGGCCCGAGCCCCAGCATTTT
CATSRDVRPEPQHF
>TRBJ2-7|TRBV12-3/TRBV12-4|many|TRBD1
TGTGCCAGCAGCTCCGGGACAGGGGACGAGCAGTACTTC
CASSSGTGDEQYF
>TRBJ2-2|TRBV3-1|many|-
TGTGCCAGCAGCCAAGGGATTACCGGGGAGCTGTTTTTT
CASSQGITGELFF
>TRBJ1-1|TRBV9|-|-
TGTGCCAGCAGCATCATGGAGAGGGGTGTTGAAGCTTTCTTT
CASSIMERGVEAFF
>TRBJ2-1|TRBV6-5|many|TRBD2
TGTGCCAGCAGTTACCCTCCGAACGAGGCGGGAGGGCCGGGCAATGAGCAGTTCTTC
CASSYPPNEAGGPGNEQFF
>TRBJ1-1|TRBV18|few|TRBD1
TGTGCCAGCTCACCCTTGGGTAAAACAGGGGACACTGAAGCTTTCTTT
CASSPLGKTGDTEAFF
>TRBJ2-2|TRBV7-3|many|-
TGTGCCAGCAGCGCCCTCAGGAGTACCGGGGAGCTGTTTTTT
CASSALRSTGELFF
>TRBJ1-1|TRBV12-3/TRBV12-4|many|-
TGTGCCAGCAGTTTTAAGGGTATGGGTGGCACTGAAGCTTTCTTT
CASSFKGMGGTEAFF
>TRBJ2-1|TRBV5-4|-|TRBD1
TGTGCCAGCATCCCACAGGGGTCCAATGAGCAGTTCTTC
CASIPQGSNEQFF